This TCR beta chain is from a study of PD-1 blockade in mismatch repair-deficient tumors. Method: immunoSEQ multiplex PCR; TCRdb's copy keeps in-frame clones and lacks some. Here the sample spans tens of thousands of clones, roughly 83% being singletons. Germline CDR1 reads MDHEN; CDR2 reads SYDVKM. V was cut by 7 bases and J by 4 bases, with 20 bases left in between. The CDR3 is 16 residues long. By its share, this clone is medium-sized. The sequence was obtained from an adult with mismatch repair-deficient cancer. The gene calls are TRBV28 and TRBJ2-1; a possible D gene is TRBD1 (6 bases). This specimen consisted of peripheral blood, obtained 4 weeks after starting pembrolizumab. CDR3 in amino acids: CASTSDSDRSYNEQFF. The CDR3 DNA reads TGTGCCAGCACCTCGGATTCGGACAGATCTTACAATGAGCAGTTCTTC.